A single sample gave rise to the 21 T cell receptor beta chains below, sequenced in a study of T cells in Graves' hyperthyroidism and ophthalmopathy. Template material for amplifying TCR beta CDR3 regions consisted of RNA transcripts. TCR CDR3 underwent first-round RT-PCR with the HTBI primer set. TCRdb itself ran the multiplex PCR reads through MiXCR, one entry per CDR3 protein. The sample includes hundreds of thousands of distinct CDR3 sequences, approximately 15% of them seen just once. The sequenced sample was blood. Receptors originate from a woman aged 40 to 50 with Graves' ophthalmopathy.

This clonotype was recorded at least ten times. CDR3 nucleotide sequence: TGTGCCAGCAGCGGACTCAGTACTGGAAACACCATATATTTT. Protein product: CASSGLSTGNTIYF. The chain combines TRBV9 with TRBJ1-3; no clear D. The CDR3 is made up of 14 amino acids. The V and J ends lost 3 bases and 2 bases respectively, with 9 bases between them. CDR1 SGDLS and CDR2 YYNGEE come from the germline V gene.

This clonotype was observed a handful of times. The V and J genes are TRBV7-2 and TRBJ2-7; unclear D gene. Germline lookup yields CDR1 SGHTA and CDR2 FQGNSA. Trimming pared 5 bases from V and 2 bases from J, leaving 13 bases between. This CDR3 spans 14 amino acids. The CDR3 sequence is CASSPFNQAYEQYF. CDR3 coding DNA: TGTGCCAGCAGCCCCTTCAATCAAGCCTACGAGCAGTACTTC.

This clonotype has a handful of counts. V gene TRBV10-1 combines with J gene TRBJ1-5, with D perhaps TRBD1 (5 bases). Per the germline V gene, CDR1 is WNHNN and CDR2 is SYGVQD (reference sequence). The CDR3 runs to 12 residues. V lost 8 bases and J 7 bases, leaving 12 bases between the germline ends. This chain's CDR3 is CASGDSTQPQHF. CDR3 in DNA: TGCGCCAGCGGGGACTCTACCCAGCCCCAGCATTTT.

This clonotype was counted many times. The gene calls are TRBV20-1 and TRBJ1-2, with 9 bases that match TRBD1. V gave up 3 bases and J gave up 8 bases; unmatched junction bases: 10. The germline CDR1 and CDR2 sequences are DFQATT and SNEGSKA (reference sequence). The CDR3 contains 14 residues. In nucleotides, the CDR3 is TGCAGTGCTAGGCACAACAGGGGGCGTGGGGGCTACACCTTC. This sequence encodes CSARHNRGRGGYTF.

The CDR3 here is CASSFFGARKNIQYF. The DNA of the CDR3 is TGTGCCAGCAGTTTCTTTGGGGCGAGGAAAAACATTCAGTACTTC. The chain combines TRBV28 with TRBJ2-4; tentative D call: TRBD1 (5 bases). The CDR3 spans 15 residues. The V gene's germline CDR1 is MDHEN and CDR2 SYDVKM. Deletions cut 3 bases from V and 4 bases from J, with 13 bases between. The full variable domain, with the rest looked up from reference TRBV28 and TRBJ2-4, is DVKVTQSSRYLVKRTGEKVFLECVQDMDHENMFWYRQDPGLGLRLIYFSYDVKMKEKGDIPEGYSVSREKKERFSLILESASTNQTSMYLCASSFFGARKNIQYFGAGTRLSVL.

This clonotype showed up many times. The V and J genes are TRBV28 and TRBJ2-7; TRBD1 aligns across 7 bases. Trimming at V came to 6 bases and at J to 3 bases, leaving 11 bases not matched to a gene. The CDR3 is made up of 15 amino acids. Germline CDR1 MDHEN, CDR2 SYDVKM. CDR3 DNA sequence: TGTGCCAGCAGCAATACACCGGGACAGAGCTACGAGCAGTACTTC. Translated, it gives CASSNTPGQSYEQYF.

The V call is TRBV5-1, the J call TRBJ2-5, with D unclear. V was pared by 0 bases and J by 5 bases, with 8 bases between. The CDR3 loop spans 13 amino acids. CDR1 is SGHRS and CDR2 is YFSETQ in the germline V gene. CDR3 sequence (DNA): TGCGCCAGCAGCTTGGACGCGTTGGAGACCCAGTACTTC. This codes for CASSLDALETQYF.

Many counts were recorded for this clonotype. The chain is built from TRBV6-5 and TRBJ2-7; 10 bases align to TRBD2. Losses at the gene ends were 6 bases for V and 6 bases for J; bases not matched to a gene: 8. The CDR3 has 14 residues. Per germline, CDR1 MNHEY and CDR2 SVGAGI. The CDR3, as DNA: TGTGCCAGCAGCTTAGCGGGAGGTTTCGGCGAGCAGTACTTC. Its translation is CASSLAGGFGEQYF.

This chain connects TRBV29-1 to TRBJ1-1; D unclear. The V and J ends lost 6 bases and 3 bases respectively, with 11 bases between them. CDR1 and CDR2 (germline): SQVTM, ANQGSEA. The CDR3 runs to 12 residues. CDR3 coding DNA: TGCAGCGTACAAGGACTGTACACTGAAGCTTTCTTT. This codes for CSVQGLYTEAFF.

This clonotype was counted ten times or more. A much larger clone lies a single base off, so this may be a read error. V is TRBV6-1 and J is TRBJ2-7; 11 positions match TRBD2. With 5 bases clipped from V and 3 bases from J, the junction kept 3 bases outside the gene matches. This CDR3 contains 14 residues. Germline values: CDR1 MNHNS, CDR2 SASEGT. The DNA of the CDR3 is TGTGCCAGCAGTCGGACTAGCGGGTACTACGAGCAGTACTTC. Its protein product is CASSRTSGYYEQYF.

This clonotype came up many times. The chain joins TRBV29-1 to TRBJ2-7; D gene unclear. This CDR3 has 11 amino acids. V was shortened by 2 bases and J by 7 bases, with 9 bases between the two germline ends. The germline gives CDR1 SQVTM, CDR2 ANQGSEA. CDR3 in DNA: TGCAGCGTTGAACGCGTCGGGGAGCAGTACTTC. Translation gives CSVERVGEQYF.

This clonotype was counted ten times or more. The rearrangement uses TRBV28 and TRBJ2-7, with D maybe TRBD1 (5 bases). Germline values: CDR1 MDHEN, CDR2 SYDVKM. This CDR3 has 12 amino acids. The V and J ends lost 2 bases and 5 bases respectively, with 7 bases between them. The CDR3 nucleotides read TGTGCCAGCAGTTTACAGGGTCACGAGCAGTACTTC. Protein sequence: CASSLQGHEQYF.

This clonotype showed up just once. The chain is built from TRBV15 and TRBJ1-6; D uncertain. The CDR3 is 13 amino acids. With 7 bases removed from V and 3 bases from J, the gap between germline ends came to 7 bases. Germline CDR1 is LNHNV and CDR2 is YYDKDF (reference sequence). CDR3 coding DNA: TGTGCCACCACCGAGGGCTATAATTCACCCCTCCACTTT. As protein: CATTEGYNSPLHF.

This clonotype was seen ten or more times. The genes are TRBV19 and TRBJ1-1, with no clear D. The CDR3 is made up of 15 amino acids. Germline CDR1 reads LNHDA; CDR2 reads SQIVND (reference sequence). Trimming left V 2 bases short and J 4 bases short, with 14 bases between. CDR3 sequence reads: CASSIRVQVLTEAFF. The CDR3 DNA reads TGTGCCAGTAGTATACGGGTCCAGGTACTCACTGAAGCTTTCTTT.

This clonotype appeared a few times. This sequence joins TRBV7-3 and TRBJ2-2; D not certain. CDR3 length: 14 residues. The V end was cut by 2 bases, the J end by 3 bases, with 7 bases between. Germline V gene sequence: CDR1 SGHTA, CDR2 FQGTGA. The CDR3, as DNA: TGTGCCAGCAGCTTAGTTGTTGACACCGGGGAGCTGTTTTTT. It yields the protein CASSLVVDTGELFF.

This clonotype has a handful of counts. V usage is TRBV28 and J usage is TRBJ2-7; D ambiguous. CDR3 length: 16 residues. CDR1 and CDR2 (germline): MDHEN, SYDVKM. Trimming removed 9 bases at V and 4 bases at J, with 25 bases between. The CDR3 protein is CASNDRGGKWPYEQYF. The CDR3 DNA reads as TGTGCCAGTAACGACCGAGGCGGCAAATGGCCGTACGAGCAGTACTTC.

At least ten counts were recorded for this clonotype. The rearrangement links TRBV9 to TRBJ2-2; D may correspond to TRBD1 or TRBD2 (5 bases each). The CDR3 covers 16 residues. V was trimmed by 0 bases and J by 0 bases, leaving 9 bases between them. Germline values: CDR1 SGDLS, CDR2 YYNGEE. CDR3 in amino acids: CASSVERGPNTGELFF. In DNA form, the CDR3 reads TGTGCCAGCAGCGTAGAACGGGGACCGAACACCGGGGAGCTGTTTTTT.

This clonotype was recorded many times. The chain uses TRBV10-3 and TRBJ1-1; D ambiguous. The CDR3 contains 14 residues. Germline V gene sequence: CDR1 ENHRY, CDR2 SYGVKD. Trimming stripped 2 bases from V and 0 bases from J, with 7 bases between. CDR3 DNA sequence: TGTGCCATCAGTGAGGGCCAGCTGAACACTGAAGCTTTCTTT. Residues: CAISEGQLNTEAFF.

This clonotype was recorded many times. The J gene is TRBJ2-2, the V gene TRBV19; the match to TRBD2 covers 16 bases. The CDR3 sequence is 20 residues long. The J segment lost 7 bases and the V segment lost 4 bases, leaving 15 bases of the junction unmatched. The germline V gene encodes CDR1 LNHDA and CDR2 SQIVND (reference sequence). CDR3: CASSTTGLAGGPGRNGELFF. The DNA of the CDR3 is TGTGCCAGTAGTACTACGGGACTAGCGGGAGGGCCGGGTAGAAACGGGGAGCTGTTTTTT. Full variable domain (remainder filled in from reference TRBV19 and TRBJ2-2): DGGITQSPKYLFRKEGQNVTLSCEQNLNHDAMYWYRQDPGQGLRLIYYSQIVNDFQKGDIAEGYSVSREKKESFPLTVTSAQKNPTAFYLCASSTTGLAGGPGRNGELFFGEGSRLTVL.

This clonotype was observed many times. This rearrangement joins TRBV20-1 to TRBJ2-7; TRBD2 matches 8 bases. The CDR3 covers 16 residues. V lost 1 base, J lost 6 bases, and 14 bases stayed unmatched. CDR1 DFQATT and CDR2 SNEGSKA come from the germline V gene (reference sequence). The CDR3 nucleotides read TGCAGTGCTAGAGGCGGCGGGAGGAGCGCAATAGGCGAGCAGTACTTC. This sequence encodes CSARGGGRSAIGEQYF.

This clonotype was seen many times. The V and J genes are TRBV10-3 and TRBJ1-2; D gene unclear. The CDR3 loop spans 14 amino acids. Germline V CDR1 and CDR2: ENHRY, SYGVKD. The V and J ends lost 7 bases and 0 bases respectively, with 12 bases between them. The CDR3 DNA sequence: TGTGCCATCAAGAACGGCTATACTAACTATGGCTACACCTTC. It encodes CAIKNGYTNYGYTF.